The 18 T cell receptor beta chains below were found in one sample sequenced in a study of T-cell memory formation after mild COVID-19. One entry per CDR3 protein, called by TCRdb with MiXCR from the 5' RACE reads. This sample has hundreds of thousands of distinct CDR3 sequences, with 28% found just once. The sequenced sample was PBMCs or a T cell subset sorted from them (not recorded which). The receptors shown here come from an adult woman who had mild COVID-19 (a few samples of this study predate the infection). Cell type and time point are not known.

The rearrangement uses TRBV7-9 and TRBJ2-7, with 12 positions matching TRBD1. The V segment lost 5 bases and the J segment 6 bases; nucleotides outside the gene matches: 8. The germline CDR1 and CDR2 sequences are SEHNR and FQNEAQ (reference sequence). This CDR3 region has 15 residues. The CDR3 loop reads CASSPPGTGGPEQYF. The CDR3 DNA reads as TGTGCCAGCAGCCCACCAGGGACAGGGGGCCCCGAGCAGTACTTC.

This clonotype was seen ten or more times. The chain employs TRBV5-5 and TRBJ2-7; D perhaps matches TRBD2 (6 bases). Germline CDR1 is SGHKS and CDR2 is YYEKEE (reference sequence). This CDR3 spans 16 amino acids. V lost 0 bases and J lost 3, with 16 bases in between. The CDR3 loop reads CASSLDTASVVYEQYF. The CDR3 DNA is TGTGCCAGCAGCTTGGATACTGCTAGCGTGGTCTACGAGCAGTACTTC.

This clonotype has a handful of counts. This rearrangement joins TRBV6-5 to TRBJ2-7; 7 bases align to TRBD2. There are 16 residues in the CDR3. Germline V gene data show CDR1 as MNHEY and CDR2 as SVGAGI. J gave up 7 bases and V 0 bases, and 12 bases lay outside the gene matches. CDR3 coding DNA: TGTGCCAGCAGTTACTCGGGAGCGGGAAGGTCATGGGAGCAGTACTTC. Translating gives CASSYSGAGRSWEQYF.

The rearrangement joins TRBV4-3 to TRBJ2-7; a weak D match, TRBD1 (6 bases). CDR3 length equals 13 residues. Trimming removed 3 bases at V and 7 bases at J, with 13 bases between. The germline CDR1 and CDR2 sequences are LGHNA and YSLEER. CDR3 nucleotide sequence: TGCGCCAGCAGCCAGGGTCCAGGGGATGAGCAGTACTTC. This sequence encodes CASSQGPGDEQYF.

This chain joins TRBV7-2 and TRBJ2-3; 9 bases match TRBD2. The trim removed 5 bases at V and 5 bases at J, leaving 8 bases unmatched. CDR1 and CDR2 from the germline V gene are SGHTA and FQGNSA. The CDR3 sequence is 15 residues long. The CDR3 loop reads CASSLLSGSVDTQYF. DNA for the CDR3: TGTGCCAGCAGCCTTCTTAGCGGGAGCGTAGATACGCAGTATTTT.

This clonotype was counted a few times. V and J are TRBV4-1 and TRBJ2-1; 11 bases map to TRBD2. V was pared by 4 bases and J by 8 bases, with 4 bases of the junction left unmatched. The CDR3 is made up of 14 amino acids. Germline loops: CDR1 MGHRA, CDR2 YSYEKL. CDR3 in DNA: TGCGCCAGCAGCCTTAGCGGGGGGGCTCATGAGCAGTTCTTC. This encodes CASSLSGGAHEQFF.

Note on this clonotype: An end of the junction differs from the germline gene, which may be a read error. This sequence joins TRBV29-1 and TRBJ2-3; TRBD2 aligns across 9 bases. The CDR3 runs 17 residues. Germline lookup yields CDR1 SQVTM and CDR2 ANQGSEA. CDR3 bases: TGCAGAGTTGAAGAGAAACTAGCGGGCCAAGGGACAGATACGCAGTATTTT. It encodes CRVEEKLAGQGTDTQYF.

The chain carries TRBV6-2 or TRBV6-3 and TRBJ1-1; the D is unclear. The CDR3 consists of 14 residues. In germline, CDR1 is MNHEY, CDR2 SVGEGT. The V and J ends lost 8 bases and 0 bases respectively, with 13 bases between them. The CDR3 bases are TGTGCCAGCGACCTCCAAGGGATGAACACTGAAGCTTTCTTT. Protein sequence: CASDLQGMNTEAFF.

The CDR3 reads CSANPWRGAYNEQFF. CDR3 DNA sequence: TGCAGTGCAAACCCGTGGCGGGGGGCGTACAATGAGCAGTTCTTC. The gene calls are TRBV20-1 and TRBJ2-1, with 8 bases aligning to TRBD2. The CDR3 length is 15 residues. Germline V CDR1 and CDR2: DFQATT, SNEGSKA (reference sequence). The V segment lost 6 bases and the J segment 4 bases; nucleotides outside the gene matches: 11.

This CDR3 is CASSPDRAVYEQYF. For the CDR3, the DNA is TGTGCCAGCTCACCAGACAGGGCGGTCTACGAGCAGTACTTC. The V and J genes are TRBV18 and TRBJ2-7, with 7 bases lining up with TRBD1. This CDR3 is 14 amino acids long. V dropped 2 bases and J dropped 3; count of bases not matched to a gene: 4. CDR1 and CDR2 (germline): KGHSH, LQKENI.

The chain recombines TRBV6-2 or TRBV6-3 with TRBJ1-4; no definite D call. V shed 2 bases and J shed 0 bases, with 10 bases lying between them. This CDR3 comprises 16 residues. Per the germline V gene, CDR1 is MNHEY and CDR2 is SVGEGT. As DNA, the CDR3 is TGTGCCAGCAGTTACGGCGGTACTTCAACTAATGAAAAACTGTTTTTT. Translated, it gives CASSYGGTSTNEKLFF.

The J gene is TRBJ2-7, the V gene TRBV2; 9 bases are a match to TRBD2. Per germline, CDR1 SNHLY and CDR2 FYNNEI. The CDR3 has 17 residues. The junction had 13 bases not matched to a gene; V was cut back by 5 bases and J by 2 bases. The CDR3 here is CASSRLAVSTTAYEQYF. The CDR3, as DNA: TGTGCCAGCAGTCGACTAGCGGTCTCGACTACGGCCTACGAGCAGTACTTC. The entire variable domain, with the rest obtained from reference TRBV2 and TRBJ2-7, is as follows: EPEVTQTPSHQVTQMGQEVILRCVPISNHLYFYWYRQILGQKVEFLVSFYNNEISEKSEIFDDQFSVERPDGSNFTLKIRSTKLEDSAMYFCASSRLAVSTTAYEQYFGPGTRLTVT.

The chain uses TRBV13 and TRBJ1-1; D is possibly TRBD1 (5 bases). The CDR3 covers 15 residues. V lost 6 bases and J 1 base, leaving 15 bases between the germline ends. CDR1 PRHDT and CDR2 FYEKMQ come from the germline V gene (reference sequence). The CDR3 region has the DNA TGTGCCAGCAGAGGCACCAGGGAGACGAACACTGAAGCTTTCTTT. This encodes CASRGTRETNTEAFF.

The V call is TRBV20-1, the J call TRBJ2-5, with a tentative D call TRBD1 (5 bases). The CDR3 is 13 amino acids. Germline loops: CDR1 DFQATT, CDR2 SNEGSKA (reference sequence). V lost 2 bases, J lost 3 bases, and 10 bases lay in between. Here the CDR3 reads CSARRGWEETQYF. The DNA of the CDR3 is TGCAGTGCTAGAAGGGGCTGGGAAGAGACCCAGTACTTC.

The genes are TRBV11-3 and TRBJ1-1; TRBD1 is a possible D gene (6 bases). Germline CDR1 is SGHNT and CDR2 is YENEEA. Trimming removed 3 bases at V and 3 bases at J, with 17 bases between. This CDR3 is built from 16 residues. DNA of the CDR3: TGTGCCAGCAGCTTTGACGGAAGAGGGGGAGACACTGAAGCTTTCTTT. Translated: CASSFDGRGGDTEAFF.

This chain connects TRBV5-1 to TRBJ1-4, with TRBD1 matching over 8 bases. The CDR3 is 13 residues long. With 2 bases clipped from V and 8 bases from J, the junction kept 2 bases outside the gene matches. Germline CDR1 SGHRS, CDR2 YFSETQ. Here the CDR3 DNA reads TGCGCCAGCAGCTTACAGGGGGGCGAAAAACTGTTTTTT. The encoded protein is CASSLQGGEKLFF.

The CDR3 sequence is CSVSSGSSYEQYF. The CDR3 coding sequence is TGCAGCGTTTCCAGCGGATCCTCCTACGAGCAGTACTTC. V and J are TRBV29-1 and TRBJ2-7; possibly TRBD2 for D (5 bases). CDR1 and CDR2 (germline): SQVTM, ANQGSEA. The CDR3 covers 13 residues. V was clipped by 5 bases and J by 0 bases, with 11 bases between them.

This clonotype has a count of ten or more. The chain carries TRBV9 and TRBJ2-2, with 8 nucleotides matching TRBD2. CDR3 length equals 15 residues. Germline V gene lookup returns CDR1 SGDLS and CDR2 YYNGEE. Germline trimming cut 2 bases from V and 3 bases from J; bases unmatched to any gene: 3. DNA of the CDR3: TGTGCCAGCAGCGTTAGCGGGAAAGACACCGGGGAGCTGTTTTTT. This sequence encodes CASSVSGKDTGELFF.